Detailed here is one TCR beta chain. Original methodology: Researchers report that nucleated cell counts were estimated from reference gene primer amplification. Sequencing was performed with immunoSEQ multiplex PCR; in TCRdb, only in-frame clones are kept and a portion is missing. V, J and clone size were drawn from that table, and D and trimming were deduced from the DNA. The sample lists 300,000 to 400,000 clones, around 91% occurring once. This specimen comes from a study of blood T cell repertoires in COVID-19. Study summary: Specimens from acute and convalescent COVID-19 originated in the United States, Italy and Spain. From T cells, B-cell-depleted T cells, or PBMCs came the material, which was cDNA or gDNA.

Trimming took 5 bases from V and 9 from J, leaving 19 bases between them. The CDR3 is 14 residues long. From germline, CDR1 is MNHEY and CDR2 SVGEGT. This rearrangement joins TRBV6-2 or TRBV6-3 to TRBJ1-1, with D hard to call. The sequenced material came from peripheral blood. The TCR comes from a young woman who had recovered from COVID-19. As DNA, the CDR3 is TGTGCCAGCAGTGATTTGACCGGGAGCCCCAAAGCTTTCTTT. It codes for CASSDLTGSPKAFF.